Presented here are 22 T cell receptor beta chains from one specimen sequenced in a study of CD4 T cells in relation to SARS-CoV-2 and coronaviruses. These receptors have no identified antigens. TCRdb's table, derived via immunoSEQ multiplex PCR, lists solely in-frame clones and lacks some. The sample has tens of thousands of clones, roughly 80% seen once. Sequenced material: memory CD4+ T cells from PBMCs, cultured in vitro. The receptors were gathered from an adult with COVID-19.

This chain joins TRBV6-5 and TRBJ2-5; weak D call: TRBD1 (6 bases). Trimming shortened V by 2 bases and J by 5 bases, and 12 bases separated the two germline ends. This CDR3 is 14 amino acids long. Germline-derived CDR1 and CDR2 are MNHEY and SVGAGI. The CDR3 nucleotides are TGTGCCAGCAGTTACGATTGGCAGGGGGAGACCCAGTACTTC. This codes for CASSYDWQGETQYF.

The chain uses TRBV4-1 and TRBJ2-5; D gene ambiguous. V was clipped by 4 bases and J by 1 base, with 7 bases between them. The CDR3 is made up of 13 amino acids. Germline CDR1 reads MGHRA; CDR2 reads YSYEKL. CDR3 protein: CASSRHSQETQYF. The DNA of the CDR3 is TGCGCCAGCAGCCGACATAGCCAAGAGACCCAGTACTTC.

This clone has more than one count but fewer than ten. The chain couples TRBV11-3 to TRBJ1-6, with D tentatively TRBD1 (5 bases). Trimming took 5 bases from V and 8 from J, leaving 19 bases between them. The CDR3 covers 16 residues. The germline V gene has CDR1 SGHNT and CDR2 YENEEA. The CDR3 loop reads CASSPRAEGKDSPLHF. DNA of the CDR3: TGTGCCAGCAGCCCTCGAGCGGAGGGGAAAGATTCACCCCTCCACTTT.

The gene calls are TRBV28 and TRBJ2-1, with 8 bases matching TRBD1. V shed 2 bases and J 6 bases; nucleotides not matched to a gene: 6. The CDR3 spans 15 residues. Germline CDR1 and CDR2: MDHEN and SYDVKM. The DNA for the CDR3 is TGTGCCAGCAGTTTAGCCGGACAGGGTTTCAATGAGCAGTTCTTC. Translation gives CASSLAGQGFNEQFF.

This clone was detected only a few times. This sequence joins TRBV19 and TRBJ2-1, with 11 bases aligning to TRBD2. This CDR3 has 14 amino acids. V was pared by 6 bases and J by 5 bases, with 3 bases of the junction left unmatched. Germline V gene sequence: CDR1 LNHDA, CDR2 SQIVND (reference sequence). CDR3 DNA: TGTGCCAGTAGAGGACTAGCGGGCAACAATGAGCAGTTCTTC. Its translation: CASRGLAGNNEQFF.

V is TRBV11-1 and J is TRBJ1-2; TRBD1 agrees at 7 bases. Germline CDR1 is SGHAT and CDR2 is FQDESV (reference sequence). This CDR3 region has 16 residues. V lost 5 bases and J lost 6; bases outside the gene matches: 15. The CDR3 nucleotides read TGTGCCAGCAGCCTCATTCCACAGGGGCGGTTCGATGGCTACACCTTC. As protein: CASSLIPQGRFDGYTF.

The V gene is TRBV5-6, the J gene TRBJ2-7; D not certain. This CDR3 is built from 13 residues. V was shortened by 0 bases and J by 6 bases, with 10 bases between the two germline ends. The germline V gene has CDR1 SGHDT and CDR2 YYEEEE. CDR3 DNA: TGTGCCAGCAGCTTGGCACCTGGCTCCGAGCAGTACTTC. Translating gives CASSLAPGSEQYF.

The rearrangement uses TRBV3-1 (or the pseudogene TRBV3-2) and TRBJ2-7; 7 bases fit TRBD2. The CDR3 is 15 residues long. The germline CDR1 and CDR2 sequences are LGHDT and YNNKEL (reference sequence). The V gene end was trimmed by 5 bases and the J gene end by 4 bases; junction bases not matched to a gene: 11. The CDR3 here is CASSSRAGVRYEQYF. CDR3 DNA sequence: TGTGCCAGCAGCTCACGGGCGGGAGTTCGGTACGAGCAGTACTTC.

The chain carries TRBV5-1 and TRBJ2-7; perhaps D is TRBD1 or TRBD2 (6 bases each). V was clipped by 3 bases and J by 5 bases, with 15 bases between them. Germline V gene sequence: CDR1 SGHRS, CDR2 YFSETQ. The CDR3 loop spans 14 amino acids. The CDR3 sequence is CASSSGAAGNEQYF. CDR3 in DNA: TGCGCCAGCAGCTCGGGGGCGGCTGGGAACGAGCAGTACTTC.

This clone has just a few counts. The V gene is TRBV2, the J gene TRBJ2-7; TRBD1 might be the D (6 bases). Germline V lookup: CDR1 SNHLY, CDR2 FYNNEI. The germline V and J ends were trimmed by 8 bases and 1 base, with 9 bases remaining between them. This CDR3 has 12 residues. The chain's CDR3 is CASSGESYEQYF. The CDR3 coding sequence is TGTGCCAGCTCAGGGGAATCCTACGAGCAGTACTTC.

This sequence joins TRBV5-1 and TRBJ2-5; 8 bases match TRBD2. There are 17 residues in the CDR3. J gave up 2 bases and V 4 bases, and 13 bases lay outside the gene matches. From germline, CDR1 is SGHRS and CDR2 YFSETQ. The CDR3: CASSTTSGTQLQETQYF. CDR3 DNA sequence: TGCGCCAGCAGCACCACTAGCGGCACCCAGTTACAAGAGACCCAGTACTTC.

The chain uses TRBV5-1 and TRBJ2-7; perhaps D is TRBD1 or TRBD2 (6 bases each). Per the germline V gene, CDR1 is SGHRS and CDR2 is YFSETQ. The CDR3 runs 15 residues. The germline V and J ends were trimmed by 4 bases and 7 bases, with 21 bases remaining between them. Here the CDR3 reads CASSAGPGAPREQYF. DNA of the CDR3: TGCGCCAGCAGCGCAGGCCCGGGGGCCCCGAGGGAGCAGTACTTC.

The CDR3 sequence is CASSLGSGGKSTDTQYF. CDR3 bases: TGTGCCAGCAGCTTAGGGTCTGGGGGGAAAAGCACAGATACGCAGTATTTT. The V and J genes are TRBV7-9 and TRBJ2-3; D may be TRBD2 (6 bases). The V gene's germline CDR1 is SEHNR and CDR2 FQNEAQ (reference sequence). Trimming removed 1 base at V and 0 bases at J, with 14 bases between. This CDR3 comprises 17 residues.

The J gene is TRBJ2-7, the V gene TRBV27; TRBD1 agrees at 9 bases. Losses at the gene ends were 5 bases for V and 5 bases for J; bases not matched to a gene: 10. Looked up from germline, CDR1 is MNHEY and CDR2 is SMNVEV (reference sequence). This CDR3 region has 15 residues. The CDR3 DNA sequence: TGTGCCAGCAGTGACCCCGGACAGGGGAAGAACGAGCAGTACTTC. Its protein product is CASSDPGQGKNEQYF.

The rearrangement links TRBV6-1 to TRBJ2-7; no reliable D call. The germline gives CDR1 MNHNS, CDR2 SASEGT. Trimming pared 2 bases from V and 3 bases from J, leaving 5 bases between. The CDR3 totals 12 residues. Written as DNA, the CDR3 is TGTGCCAGCAGTGAAAACGGCTACGAGCAGTACTTC. Amino acid sequence: CASSENGYEQYF.

The chain couples TRBV28 to TRBJ1-4; D not certain. V was shortened by 3 bases and J by 5 bases, with 10 bases between the two germline ends. There are 14 residues in the CDR3. Germline CDR1 MDHEN, CDR2 SYDVKM. The CDR3 loop is CASSFGTRNEKLFF. For the CDR3, the DNA is TGTGCCAGCAGTTTTGGAACGAGGAATGAAAAACTGTTTTTT.

V is TRBV28 and J is TRBJ1-2, with D uncertain. The CDR3 loop spans 11 amino acids. Between the trimmed V and J ends, which lost 5 bases and 7 bases, there was a span of 8 bases. The V gene's germline CDR1 is MDHEN and CDR2 SYDVKM. CDR3 sequence (DNA): TGTGCCAGCAGTACCAGGACTGGCTACACCTTC. Protein: CASSTRTGYTF.

The gene calls are TRBV5-4 and TRBJ2-1, with a weak D call TRBD1 (7 bases). Germline CDR1 SGHNT, CDR2 YYREEE (reference sequence). The V end was cut by 2 bases, the J end by 4 bases, with 13 bases between. The CDR3 length is 15 residues. CDR3 residues: CASSFGRGVYNEQFF. DNA of the CDR3: TGTGCCAGCAGCTTCGGCAGGGGGGTTTACAATGAGCAGTTCTTC.

This clone was observed a handful of times. The V gene is TRBV7-2, the J gene TRBJ2-3; 11 bases fit TRBD2. CDR3 length: 17 amino acids. V gave up 1 base and J gave up 5 bases; unmatched junction bases: 8. In germline, CDR1 is SGHTA, CDR2 FQGNSA. The CDR3 region is CASSLGLVAGGQDTQYF. DNA of the CDR3: TGTGCCAGCAGCTTAGGCTTGGTAGCGGGAGGGCAAGATACGCAGTATTTT. Combining the CDR3 with reference TRBV7-2 and TRBJ2-3 gives the whole variable domain GAGVSQSPSNKVTEKGKDVELRCDPISGHTALYWYRQSLGQGLEFLIYFQGNSAPDKSGLPSDRFSAERTGGSVSTLTIQRTQQEDSAVYLCASSLGLVAGGQDTQYFGPGTRLTVL.

The sample holds a few counts of this clone. CDR3 nucleotide sequence: TGTGCCAGCAGCCGGGGCCAGGGGGGGAATTCACCCCTCCACTTT. This codes for CASSRGQGGNSPLHF. This chain connects TRBV14 to TRBJ1-6, with TRBD1 identical over 7 bases. The germline gives CDR1 SGHDN, CDR2 FVKESK. The length of the CDR3 is 15 residues. The V and J ends lost 4 bases and 7 bases, in that order; junction bases with no gene match: 7.

This clone appeared once. The V call is TRBV7-2, the J call TRBJ2-7; D might be TRBD1 or TRBD2, each matching 5 bases. V lost 5 bases and J 2 bases, leaving 13 bases between the germline ends. Germline values: CDR1 SGHTA, CDR2 FQGNSA. The CDR3 runs 14 residues. The CDR3 DNA reads as TGTGCCAGCAGCACCCGGGACGGCCCCTACGAGCAGTACTTC. Protein: CASSTRDGPYEQYF.

This chain joins TRBV6-6 and TRBJ2-5; D tentatively fits TRBD1 or TRBD2 (5 bases each). Germline-derived CDR1 and CDR2 are MNHNY and SVGAGI (reference sequence). The CDR3 spans 14 residues. With 5 bases removed from V and 5 bases from J, the gap between germline ends came to 15 bases. The CDR3 DNA sequence: TGTGCCAGCAGTCCCGGGACCCCCCGTGAGACCCAGTACTTC. Its translation is CASSPGTPRETQYF.